Below are 20 T cell receptor beta chains sequenced from a single sample in a study of blood T cell repertoires in COVID-19. Sequencing used immunoSEQ multiplex PCR; TCRdb keeps in-frame clones, though not all of them. Of approximately 300,000 clones listed, 80% to 90% are singletons. Sequenced: peripheral blood. The receptor source for this set is a woman between 50 and 59 years old with acute or convalescent COVID-19.

The chain is built from TRBV29-1 and TRBJ1-4, with 7 positions matching TRBD1. CDR3 length: 11 amino acids. Germline V lookup: CDR1 SQVTM, CDR2 ANQGSEA. DNA for the CDR3: TGCTCCGGGACAGATAATGAAAAACTGTTTTTT. Its protein is CSGTDNEKLFF. Together with reference TRBV29-1 and TRBJ1-4, the CDR3 gives the full variable domain: SAVISQKPSRDICQRGTSLTIQCQVDSQVTMMFWYRQQPGQSLTLIATANQGSEATYESGFVIDKFPISRPNLTFSTLTVSNMSPEDSSIYLCSGTDNEKLFFGSGTQLSVL.

The chain employs TRBV7-9 and TRBJ2-7; 10 bases match TRBD2. J lost 5 bases, V lost 4 bases, and 2 bases had no gene match. The CDR3 extends over 13 amino acids. From germline, CDR1 is SEHNR and CDR2 FQNEAQ (reference sequence). The CDR3, as DNA: TGTGCCAGCAGCTCTAGCGGGAGTAACGAGCAGTACTTC. The encoded protein is CASSSSGSNEQYF.

V gene TRBV5-5 combines with J gene TRBJ1-1; D call uncertain. The CDR3 length is 14 residues. Per germline, CDR1 SGHKS and CDR2 YYEKEE (reference sequence). V lost 2 bases to trimming and J lost 1 base, with 9 bases between them. The CDR3 DNA is TGTGCCAGCAGCTTATTCCCATCGAACACTGAAGCTTTCTTT. Amino acids: CASSLFPSNTEAFF. Based on the CDR3 plus reference TRBV5-5 and TRBJ1-1, the full variable domain is DAGVTQSPTHLIKTRGQQVTLRCSPISGHKSVSWYQQVLGQGPQFIFQYYEKEERGRGNFPDRFSARQFPNYSSELNVNALLLGDSALYLCASSLFPSNTEAFFGQGTRLTVV.

The genes are TRBV5-4 and TRBJ2-2; 8 nucleotides agree with TRBD2. Germline lookup yields CDR1 SGHNT and CDR2 YYREEE (reference sequence). V was pared by 3 bases and J by 7 bases, with 11 bases of the junction left unmatched. This CDR3 spans 16 amino acids. Here the CDR3 DNA reads TGTGCCAGCAGCTCTGGGGCCGGGGGGGCGGTCGGGGAGCTGTTTTTT. Protein product: CASSSGAGGAVGELFF.

This chain joins TRBV7-2 and TRBJ1-3; TRBD1 matches at 10 bases. This CDR3 region has 18 residues. Germline V gene data show CDR1 as SGHTA and CDR2 as FQGNSA. The J segment lost 2 bases and the V segment lost 1 base, leaving 8 bases of the junction unmatched. CDR3 amino acids: CASSLVRSGQGAGNTIYF. The CDR3 DNA is TGTGCCAGCAGCTTAGTAAGATCAGGACAGGGGGCTGGAAACACCATATATTTT.

A note on this clone: The germline gene is not matched at one end of the junction; a read error may be the cause. The chain uses TRBV10-1 and TRBJ1-4, with TRBD1 as a possible D gene (5 bases). The CDR3 is 13 amino acids. The germline gives CDR1 WNHNN, CDR2 SYGVQD (reference sequence). The DNA of the CDR3 is TGCGCCAGCAGCGAGGGGACTAGTGAAAAACTGTTTTTT. Translating it yields CASSEGTSEKLFF.

The chain recombines TRBV19 with TRBJ1-1; D is undetermined. The V end was cut by 5 bases, the J end by 8 bases, with 9 bases between. CDR1 and CDR2 (germline): LNHDA, SQIVND (reference sequence). The CDR3 runs 11 residues. CDR3 nucleotide sequence: TGTGCCAGTAGTGGCCGAGGAGAAGCTTTCTTT. The encoded protein is CASSGRGEAFF.

V usage is TRBV4-1 and J usage is TRBJ1-5; TRBD1 matches 10 bases. With V trimmed by 6 bases and J by 3 bases, 5 bases remained unmatched. Germline V gene data show CDR1 as MGHRA and CDR2 as YSYEKL. The CDR3 extends over 15 amino acids. For the CDR3, the DNA is TGCGCCAGCAGTCCCGGGACAGGGGACAATCAGCCCCAGCATTTT. This encodes CASSPGTGDNQPQHF.

J is TRBJ1-1 and V is TRBV5-5, with unresolved D. CDR3 length equals 15 residues. Germline V gives CDR1 SGHKS, CDR2 YYEKEE (reference sequence). The V end lost 4 bases, the J end lost 0 bases, and 13 bases lay between the germline ends. The DNA of the CDR3 is TGTGCCAGCAGCAGAGAGGCGACCATGAACACTGAAGCTTTCTTT. Its protein product is CASSREATMNTEAFF. Full variable domain (missing parts from reference TRBV5-5 and TRBJ1-1): DAGVTQSPTHLIKTRGQQVTLRCSPISGHKSVSWYQQVLGQGPQFIFQYYEKEERGRGNFPDRFSARQFPNYSSELNVNALLLGDSALYLCASSREATMNTEAFFGQGTRLTVV.

V is TRBV5-1 and J is TRBJ2-5; 9 nucleotides match TRBD1. J gave up 5 bases and V 4 bases, and 9 bases lay outside the gene matches. The CDR3 sequence is 15 residues long. The V gene's germline CDR1 is SGHRS and CDR2 YFSETQ. CDR3 amino acids: CASSVPGQGSETQYF. The CDR3 nucleotides are TGCGCCAGCAGCGTCCCGGGACAGGGAAGCGAGACCCAGTACTTC.

The CDR3 sequence is CALSTGNGNTIYF. The CDR3 DNA is TGTGCCCTTTCGACCGGGAACGGAAACACCATATATTTT. The chain is built from TRBV7-9 and TRBJ1-3; D uncertain. There are 13 residues in the CDR3. The V end lost 11 bases, the J end lost 4 bases, and 15 bases lay between the germline ends. Germline loops: CDR1 SEHNR, CDR2 FQNEAQ (reference sequence). The whole variable domain, filled in from reference TRBV7-9 and TRBJ1-3, reads DTGVSQNPRHKITKRGQNVTFRCDPISEHNRLYWYRQTLGQGPEFLTYFQNEAQLEKSRLLSDRFSAERPKGSFSTLEIQRTEQGDSAMYLCALSTGNGNTIYFGEGSWLTVV.

This clone was seen a single time. The chain recombines TRBV29-1 with TRBJ2-1; possible D gene TRBD2, 5 bases. From germline, CDR1 is SQVTM and CDR2 ANQGSEA. There are 13 residues in the CDR3. Between the trimmed V and J ends, which lost 4 bases and 5 bases, there was a span of 12 bases. The CDR3 DNA follows: TGCAGCGTTGGTCTAGCAGCTAACAATGAGCAGTTCTTC. This codes for CSVGLAANNEQFF.

The chain links TRBV19 to TRBJ2-3; 7 bases are a match to TRBD2. V dropped 5 bases and J dropped 6; count of bases not matched to a gene: 14. Looked up from germline, CDR1 is LNHDA and CDR2 is SQIVND (reference sequence). The CDR3 totals 16 residues. This CDR3 is CASSPRGRAGVDTQYF. In DNA form, the CDR3 reads TGTGCCAGTAGTCCCCGGGGAAGGGCGGGAGTGGATACGCAGTATTTT.

The rearrangement links TRBV28 to TRBJ1-4; D might be TRBD1 (5 bases). Germline V gene sequence: CDR1 MDHEN, CDR2 SYDVKM. The length of the CDR3 is 15 residues. The V gene lost 7 bases and the J gene lost 8 bases, with 20 bases spanning the gap. CDR3 nucleotides: TGTGCCAGCACCTCCGGAGGGGCGAGTGGAGAAAAACTGTTTTTT. It encodes CASTSGGASGEKLFF.

The chain uses TRBV30 and TRBJ2-5; no reliable D call. The CDR3 consists of 12 residues. The germline V gene has CDR1 GTSNPN and CDR2 SVGIG (reference sequence). V was shortened by 2 bases and J by 5 bases, with 9 bases between the two germline ends. The DNA of the CDR3 is TGTGCCTGGAGTCCGGGTTACGAGACCCAGTACTTC. It encodes CAWSPGYETQYF.

The count of this clone is one. The chain links TRBV7-9 to TRBJ1-2, with a weak D call TRBD1 (6 bases). Germline assignment: CDR1 SEHNR and CDR2 FQNEAQ (reference sequence). The germline V and J ends were trimmed by 5 bases and 4 bases, with 8 bases remaining between them. The CDR3 runs 12 residues. DNA for the CDR3: TGTGCCAGCAGCCGGGACATCTATGGCTACACCTTC. This translates into CASSRDIYGYTF.

This clone showed up just once. The chain recombines TRBV4-3 with TRBJ2-1; TRBD2 matches 8 bases. V shed 4 bases, J shed 5 bases, and the junction held 10 bases outside the gene matches. The CDR3 is 16 residues long. Per germline, CDR1 LGHNA and CDR2 YSLEER. The chain's CDR3 is CASSPAGGQIDNEQFF. The DNA for the CDR3 is TGCGCCAGCAGCCCCGCGGGGGGCCAGATTGACAATGAGCAGTTCTTC.

A few counts support this clone. Here the CDR3 reads CAWSVRPGQPQHF. The CDR3 DNA is TGTGCCTGGAGTGTTCGCCCGGGTCAGCCCCAGCATTTT. The rearrangement links TRBV30 to TRBJ1-5; the D is unclear. V was shortened by 0 bases and J by 6 bases, with 9 bases between the two germline ends. The V gene's germline CDR1 is GTSNPN and CDR2 SVGIG (reference sequence). This CDR3 contains 13 residues.

J is TRBJ2-7 and V is TRBV19; 11 bases map to TRBD1. Germline trimming cut 5 bases from V and 6 bases from J; bases unmatched to any gene: 9. The CDR3 extends over 15 amino acids. Germline CDR1 reads LNHDA; CDR2 reads SQIVND (reference sequence). The CDR3 here is CASSARTGGAIEQYF. The CDR3 bases are TGTGCCAGTAGTGCCAGGACAGGGGGCGCGATCGAGCAGTACTTC.

This clone was picked up a small number of times. This sequence joins TRBV5-3 and TRBJ1-4, with D maybe TRBD1 (6 bases). TRBV5-3 is annotated as an ORF whose role is uncertain. Between the trimmed V and J ends, which lost 10 bases and 8 bases, there was a span of 12 bases. The CDR3 sequence is 11 residues long. As DNA, the CDR3 is TGTGCCCAAGGGGGAGGGGAAAAACTGTTTTTT. Translated, it gives CAQGGGEKLFF.